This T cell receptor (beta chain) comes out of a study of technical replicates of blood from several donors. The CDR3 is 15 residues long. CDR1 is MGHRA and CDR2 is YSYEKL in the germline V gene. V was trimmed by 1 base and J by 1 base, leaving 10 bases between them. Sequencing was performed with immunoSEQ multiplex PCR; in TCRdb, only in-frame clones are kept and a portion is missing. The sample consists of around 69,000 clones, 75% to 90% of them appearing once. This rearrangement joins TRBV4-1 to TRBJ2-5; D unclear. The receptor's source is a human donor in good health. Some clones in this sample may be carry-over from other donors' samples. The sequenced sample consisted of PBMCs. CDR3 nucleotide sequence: TGCGCCAGCAGCCAAGGTCAACGCAGCCAAGAGACCCAGTACTTC. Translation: CASSQGQRSQETQYF.